The 10 T cell receptor beta chains presented below share a single source sample, sequenced in a study of blood T cell repertoires in COVID-19. Sequencing was performed with immunoSEQ multiplex PCR; in TCRdb, only in-frame clones are kept and a portion is missing. The sample holds 300,000 to 450,000 clones, about 89% seen once. The source material was PBMCs or T cells enriched from blood (not recorded which). These receptors all stem from a man aged 30 to 45 who had recovered from COVID-19.

The gene calls are TRBV20-1 and TRBJ1-4; no definite D call. This CDR3 is built from 12 residues. V was clipped by 3 bases and J by 7 bases, with 9 bases between them. Germline lookup yields CDR1 DFQATT and CDR2 SNEGSKA (reference sequence). This chain's CDR3 is CSASNSGEKLFF. The CDR3 DNA reads TGCAGTGCTAGTAATTCGGGTGAAAAACTGTTTTTT.

The rearrangement uses TRBV18 and TRBJ2-7; D is perhaps TRBD1 (5 bases). This CDR3 has 12 amino acids. Germline CDR1 and CDR2: KGHSH and LQKENI. V was shortened by 8 bases and J by 1 base, with 9 bases between the two germline ends. The CDR3 nucleotides are TGTGCCAGCCGCGGACAATCCTACGAGCAGTACTTC. This translates into CASRGQSYEQYF.

DNA for the CDR3: TGTGCCAGCAGCCAAGAATCACGGACTAGCGGCACCGGGGAGCTGTTTTTT. It yields the protein CASSQESRTSGTGELFF. The chain uses TRBV4-2 and TRBJ2-2; 10 bases agree with TRBD2. The ends lost 0 bases at V and 4 bases at J; junction bases unmatched: 5. Germline-derived CDR1 and CDR2 are LGHNA and YNFKEQ. CDR3 length: 17 amino acids.

CDR3 sequence: CASSVGWVGGPSGNTIYF. The CDR3 DNA sequence: TGTGCCAGCAGCGTAGGATGGGTCGGCGGTCCCTCTGGAAACACCATATATTTT. This chain connects TRBV9 to TRBJ1-3; no clear D gene. Trimming took 0 bases from V and 0 from J, leaving 16 bases between them. The germline CDR1 and CDR2 sequences are SGDLS and YYNGEE. The CDR3 is made up of 18 amino acids.

The V and J genes are TRBV11-2 and TRBJ1-6; 11 bases map to TRBD1. The CDR3 length is 14 residues. CDR1 is SGHAT and CDR2 is FQNNGV in the germline V gene. J lost 10 bases, V lost 4 bases, and 3 bases had no gene match. CDR3 DNA sequence: TGTGCCAGCAGCTGGACAGGGGGCAGCTCACCCCTCCACTTT. Residues: CASSWTGGSSPLHF.

V usage is TRBV10-3 and J usage is TRBJ1-6; D ambiguous. The V end lost 2 bases, the J end lost 10 bases, and 12 bases lay between the germline ends. Per germline, CDR1 ENHRY and CDR2 SYGVKD. The CDR3 has 14 amino acids. In nucleotides, the CDR3 is TGTGCCATCAGTGAGACCCGGGAGGGATCACCCCTCCACTTT. Translated, it gives CAISETREGSPLHF.

The sample holds a few counts of this clone. Its ends do not fully match the called genes, so a read error is possible. The gene calls are TRBV10-3 and TRBJ1-2, with D perhaps TRBD1 (5 bases). This CDR3 has 11 amino acids. In germline, CDR1 is ENHRY, CDR2 SYGVKD. CDR3 DNA: TGTGCCATCAGTGAGGCGGGGGGTACTGTCTTC. Residues: CAISEAGGTVF.

This clone was seen just once. The CDR3 here is CASSTGLAGGNEQFF. DNA for the CDR3: TGTGCCAGCAGCACGGGACTAGCGGGGGGGAATGAGCAGTTCTTC. The chain employs TRBV7-2 and TRBJ2-1; the match to TRBD2 covers 16 bases. Germline trimming cut 5 bases from V and 7 bases from J; bases unmatched to any gene: 2. Per germline, CDR1 SGHTA and CDR2 FQGNSA. This CDR3 comprises 15 residues.

The rearrangement uses TRBV27 and TRBJ1-5; 10 bases match TRBD1. This CDR3 is built from 14 residues. Trimming at V came to 7 bases and at J to 4 bases, leaving 4 bases not matched to a gene. Looked up from germline, CDR1 is MNHEY and CDR2 is SMNVEV (reference sequence). The CDR3 region is CASKGQGMNQPQHF. CDR3 nucleotides: TGTGCCAGCAAGGGACAGGGGATGAATCAGCCCCAGCATTTT.

This clone was detected only once. J is TRBJ1-1 and V is TRBV19, with D possibly being TRBD1 (5 bases). Germline V gives CDR1 LNHDA, CDR2 SQIVND (reference sequence). The CDR3 runs 12 residues. Trimming shortened V by 6 bases and J by 6 bases, and 11 bases separated the two germline ends. The CDR3 DNA reads as TGTGCCAGTAGCCCCCCGGGGGCTGAAGCTTTCTTT. It translates to CASSPPGAEAFF.